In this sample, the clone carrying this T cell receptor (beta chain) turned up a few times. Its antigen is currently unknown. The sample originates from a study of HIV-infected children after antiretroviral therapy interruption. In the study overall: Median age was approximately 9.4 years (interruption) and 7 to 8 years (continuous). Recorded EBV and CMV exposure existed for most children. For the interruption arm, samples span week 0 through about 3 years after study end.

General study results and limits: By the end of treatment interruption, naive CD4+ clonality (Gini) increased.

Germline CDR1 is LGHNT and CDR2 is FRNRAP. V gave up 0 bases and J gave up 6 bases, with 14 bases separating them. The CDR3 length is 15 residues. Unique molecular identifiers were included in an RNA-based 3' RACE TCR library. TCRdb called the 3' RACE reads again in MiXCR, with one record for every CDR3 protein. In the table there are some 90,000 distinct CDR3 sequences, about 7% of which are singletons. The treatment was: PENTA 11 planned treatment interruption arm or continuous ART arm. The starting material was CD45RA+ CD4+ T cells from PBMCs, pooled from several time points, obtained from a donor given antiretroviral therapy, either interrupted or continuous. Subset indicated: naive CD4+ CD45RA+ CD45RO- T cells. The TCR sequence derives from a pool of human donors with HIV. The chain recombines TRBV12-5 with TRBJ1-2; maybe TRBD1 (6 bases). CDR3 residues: CASGLVPGAEDGYTF. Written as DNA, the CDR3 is TGTGCTAGTGGTTTGGTACCGGGGGCCGAGGATGGCTACACCTTC.